Below are 26 T cell receptor beta chains sequenced from a single sample in a study of blood T cell repertoires in COVID-19 (dated by TCRdb to about 2020). The library was obtained by the immunoSEQ multiplex PCR assay. What TCRdb holds here is the immuneACCESS table cut down to in-frame rearrangements. Part of the clones is not present; checked against another copy, under half of the missing clones reflect an unresolved V gene, and the others are unexplained. The sample table shows 110,000 or so clones, and 70% to 90% are seen once. In total, the top ten clones hold approximately 3.6% of the sample. The sample comprised peripheral blood. The receptors were gathered from a man aged 40-49 years with acute or convalescent COVID-19.

The rearrangement uses TRBV5-1 and TRBJ2-5, with 8 bases identical to TRBD1. The CDR3 runs to 16 residues. Germline V gene sequence: CDR1 SGHRS, CDR2 YFSETQ. Trimming at V came to 4 bases and at J to 5 bases, leaving 13 bases not matched to a gene. CDR3 protein: CASSTGRQGFRETQYF. CDR3 sequence (DNA): TGCGCCAGCAGCACGGGCCGACAGGGGTTCCGGGAGACCCAGTACTTC.

This clone came up a few times. The rearrangement uses TRBV5-8 and TRBJ1-6; 11 nucleotides align to TRBD1. The germline V gene encodes CDR1 SGHTS and CDR2 YDEGEE. CDR3 length: 14 amino acids. Trimming cost V 6 bases and J 11 bases; bases outside gene matches: 7. CDR3 nucleotide sequence: TGTGCCAGCACCCCGGGACAGGGGGGTCCACCCCTCCACTTT. It encodes CASTPGQGGPPLHF.

The rearrangement links TRBV30 to TRBJ1-2; D perhaps matches TRBD1 (6 bases). From germline, CDR1 is GTSNPN and CDR2 SVGIG (reference sequence). V gave up 0 bases and J gave up 5 bases, with 10 bases separating them. The CDR3 has 13 residues. The CDR3 region is CAWSVIQGYGYTF. CDR3 coding DNA: TGTGCCTGGAGTGTAATCCAGGGGTATGGCTACACCTTC.

The rearrangement uses TRBV2 and TRBJ2-5; 8 bases agree with TRBD1. CDR3 length: 16 residues. Germline assignment: CDR1 SNHLY and CDR2 FYNNEI. The V and J ends lost 6 bases and 4 bases, in that order; junction bases with no gene match: 13. CDR3 sequence: CASRGVTGVGRETQYF. The CDR3 DNA sequence: TGTGCCAGCAGGGGGGTGACAGGGGTAGGTCGAGAGACCCAGTACTTC.

This sequence joins TRBV5-1 and TRBJ2-4; tentatively, D is TRBD1 (7 bases). CDR1 and CDR2 from the germline V gene are SGHRS and YFSETQ. CDR3 length: 14 residues. Trimming stripped 4 bases from V and 5 bases from J, with 13 bases between. CDR3 bases: TGCGCCAGCAGCGGGCAGGGGGGCGAAAACATTCAGTACTTC. Translating it yields CASSGQGGENIQYF.

This clone was found once. The junction differs from germline at one of its ends, possibly a read error. The rearrangement links TRBV12-3 or TRBV12-4 to TRBJ1-3; 8 nucleotides align to TRBD1. There are 13 residues in the CDR3. The CDR3 here is CASRTGAGNTIYF. Written as DNA, the CDR3 is TGTGCCAGCAGGACAGGGGCTGGGAACACCATATATTTT.

In this sample, this clone turned up once. The J gene is TRBJ1-6, the V gene TRBV10-2; D is ambiguous. The germline V gene has CDR1 WSHSY and CDR2 SAAADI. Trimming removed 4 bases from V and 2 bases from J, with 6 bases in between. The CDR3 consists of 14 residues. The DNA of the CDR3 is TGCGCCAGCAGTGTTTCGGCCTATAATTCACCCCTCCACTTT. Amino acids: CASSVSAYNSPLHF.

The CDR3 loop is CSVEMTEYNEQFF. The CDR3 nucleotides are TGCAGCGTTGAGATGACTGAGTACAATGAGCAGTTCTTC. The chain couples TRBV29-1 to TRBJ2-1; no clear D. The V gene's germline CDR1 is SQVTM and CDR2 ANQGSEA. The CDR3 extends over 13 amino acids. Trimming shortened V by 3 bases and J by 4 bases, and 10 bases separated the two germline ends.

The J gene is TRBJ2-1, the V gene TRBV3-1 (or the pseudogene TRBV3-2); 12 bases are shared with TRBD2. The CDR3 extends over 15 amino acids. V was pared by 1 base and J by 6 bases, with 1 base of the junction left unmatched. Germline V gene lookup returns CDR1 LGHDT and CDR2 YNNKEL (reference sequence). CDR3 coding DNA: TGTGCCAGCAGCCAAGTACTAGCGGGAGGCAATGAGCAGTTCTTC. It is translated as CASSQVLAGGNEQFF.

The J gene is TRBJ1-1, the V gene TRBV7-8; D might be TRBD1 (5 bases). V gave up 2 bases and J gave up 5 bases, with 12 bases separating them. Germline loops: CDR1 SGHVS, CDR2 FQNEAQ. The CDR3 has 14 residues. The CDR3 loop reads CASSLSPGKTEAFF. CDR3 sequence (DNA): TGTGCCAGCAGCTTATCGCCAGGGAAAACTGAAGCTTTCTTT.

The sample holds one count of this clone. The gene calls are TRBV12-3 or TRBV12-4 and TRBJ1-2, with 7 nucleotides matching TRBD1. The J segment lost 8 bases and the V segment lost 1 base, leaving 4 bases of the junction unmatched. The CDR3 runs 13 residues. CDR3 sequence reads: CASSLDRGQGYTF. CDR3 nucleotides: TGTGCCAGCAGTTTAGATAGGGGGCAAGGCTACACCTTC.

The V gene is TRBV10-1, the J gene TRBJ1-4, with unresolved D. This CDR3 contains 12 residues. The ends were cut back, 6 bases at V and 10 bases at J, with 12 bases in the middle. CDR1 and CDR2 (germline): WNHNN, SYGVQD (reference sequence). The CDR3 loop reads CASRVEEGKLFF. The CDR3 nucleotides are TGCGCCAGCAGAGTGGAAGAGGGAAAACTGTTTTTT.

The rearrangement links TRBV9 to TRBJ1-2, with D perhaps matching TRBD1 (6 bases). Trimming stripped 4 bases from V and 0 bases from J, with 13 bases between. Germline V lookup: CDR1 SGDLS, CDR2 YYNGEE. This CDR3 comprises 15 residues. Written as DNA, the CDR3 is TGTGCCAGCAGCCCTCAGGGGCCAGCTAACTATGGCTACACCTTC. Translated: CASSPQGPANYGYTF.

This sequence joins TRBV25-1 and TRBJ1-2; no clear D gene. Per the germline V gene, CDR1 is MGHDK and CDR2 is SYGVNS. The CDR3 covers 15 residues. V was trimmed by 2 bases and J by 8 bases, leaving 18 bases between them. This CDR3 reads CASSERDILSGGYTF. CDR3 coding DNA: TGTGCCAGCAGTGAACGCGACATTCTGTCTGGGGGCTACACCTTC.

The chain uses TRBV9 and TRBJ1-2; D remains ambiguous. Trimming took 3 bases from V and 0 from J, leaving 6 bases between them. This CDR3 is built from 13 residues. From germline, CDR1 is SGDLS and CDR2 YYNGEE. The CDR3 nucleotides are TGTGCCAGCAGCGAAGTAGCTAACTATGGCTACACCTTC. Its protein is CASSEVANYGYTF.

The rearrangement uses TRBV6-2 or TRBV6-3 and TRBJ2-7, with TRBD2 matching over 15 bases. This CDR3 is 16 amino acids long. V gave up 6 bases and J gave up 5 bases; unmatched junction bases: 8. CDR1 is MNHEY and CDR2 is SVGEGT in the germline V gene. Here the CDR3 DNA reads TGTGCCAGCAGCTCAGGACTAGCGGGGGGGACCGACGAGCAGTACTTC. Translation: CASSSGLAGGTDEQYF.

The rearrangement links TRBV27 to TRBJ2-7; D is undetermined. Germline CDR1 and CDR2: MNHEY and SMNVEV (reference sequence). This CDR3 region has 14 residues. V was pared by 5 bases and J by 7 bases, with 18 bases between. The CDR3 reads CASSLNTILQEQYF. CDR3 bases: TGTGCCAGCAGTCTTAATACGATCCTCCAGGAGCAGTACTTC.

This clone was seen more than once but under ten times. The DNA of the CDR3 is TGTGCCAGCGGTAAACACAGGGTAGATAATTCACCCCTCCACTTT. As protein: CASGKHRVDNSPLHF. The chain has TRBV3-1 (or the pseudogene TRBV3-2) and TRBJ1-6; tentative D call: TRBD1 (6 bases). With 8 bases removed from V and 5 bases from J, the gap between germline ends came to 16 bases. The CDR3 is 15 residues long. Germline V lookup: CDR1 LGHDT, CDR2 YNNKEL (reference sequence).

The chain links TRBV3-1 (or the pseudogene TRBV3-2) to TRBJ1-2; D not certain. Per the germline V gene, CDR1 is LGHDT and CDR2 is YNNKEL (reference sequence). This CDR3 contains 15 residues. The ends were cut back, 1 base at V and 4 bases at J, with 13 bases in the middle. The CDR3, as DNA: TGTGCCAGCAGCCAAGCACAGATATATCCCTATGGCTACACCTTC. Residues: CASSQAQIYPYGYTF.

V and J are TRBV27 and TRBJ1-1; D gene uncertain. This CDR3 has 13 residues. Germline values: CDR1 MNHEY, CDR2 SMNVEV (reference sequence). The V gene lost 5 bases and the J gene lost 2 bases, with 9 bases spanning the gap. CDR3 nucleotides: TGTGCCAGCAGTCCGGGGTTTAACACTGAAGCTTTCTTT. The encoded protein is CASSPGFNTEAFF.

The gene calls are TRBV7-6 and TRBJ2-3, with D maybe TRBD2 (5 bases). CDR1 and CDR2 from the germline V gene are SGHVS and FNYEAQ. Between the trimmed V and J ends, which lost 2 bases and 7 bases, there was a span of 22 bases. CDR3 length: 17 residues. The CDR3 spells CASSLKWSGTAGHTQYF. The CDR3 nucleotides are TGTGCCAGCAGCTTAAAATGGAGCGGCACTGCGGGTCATACGCAGTATTTT. The full variable domain, rest sourced from reference TRBV7-6 and TRBJ2-3, is GAGVSQSPRYKVTKRGQDVALRCDPISGHVSLYWYRQALGQGPEFLTYFNYEAQQDKSGLPNDRFSAERPEGSISTLTIQRTEQRDSAMYRCASSLKWSGTAGHTQYFGPGTRLTVL.

The rearrangement uses TRBV19 and TRBJ2-5; 8 bases line up with TRBD1. This CDR3 comprises 17 residues. Germline values: CDR1 LNHDA, CDR2 SQIVND (reference sequence). The junction had 19 bases not matched to a gene; V was cut back by 9 bases and J by 4 bases. The CDR3 DNA reads as TGTGCCAGCCGGACAGGGCTTATTGGTATGTCGCGAGAGACCCAGTACTTC. Protein product: CASRTGLIGMSRETQYF.

The chain is built from TRBV19 and TRBJ2-1; 15 bases are shared with TRBD2. J was trimmed by 4 bases and V by 8 bases; bases with no gene match: 3. The germline V gene encodes CDR1 LNHDA and CDR2 SQIVND (reference sequence). This CDR3 has 15 residues. In nucleotides, the CDR3 is TGTGCCAGTGCCGGACTAGCGGGAGGGTACAATGAGCAGTTCTTC. Translated, it gives CASAGLAGGYNEQFF.

This rearrangement joins TRBV29-1 to TRBJ2-7, with D maybe TRBD1 (6 bases). The V gene lost 7 bases and the J gene lost 1 base, with 17 bases spanning the gap. Germline V gene sequence: CDR1 SQVTM, CDR2 ANQGSEA. The CDR3 spans 14 residues. In DNA, the CDR3 is TGCAGCGCTGCGTCGGGACAATTTTCCTACGAGCAGTACTTC. Translated: CSAASGQFSYEQYF.

This chain links TRBV6-1 with TRBJ2-1; tentatively, D is TRBD1 (6 bases). Trimming took 2 bases from V and 2 from J, leaving 16 bases between them. The CDR3 is 17 amino acids. CDR1 MNHNS and CDR2 SASEGT come from the germline V gene. CDR3 region: CASSERDTIITYNEQFF. As DNA, the CDR3 is TGTGCCAGCAGTGAAAGGGACACCATTATCACCTACAATGAGCAGTTCTTC.

J is TRBJ2-7 and V is TRBV11-2; the D is unclear. Germline-derived CDR1 and CDR2 are SGHAT and FQNNGV. The length of the CDR3 is 11 residues. V lost 5 bases, J lost 0 bases, and 2 bases lay in between. DNA for the CDR3: TGTGCCAGCAGCCACTCCTACGAGCAGTACTTC. Its translation: CASSHSYEQYF.